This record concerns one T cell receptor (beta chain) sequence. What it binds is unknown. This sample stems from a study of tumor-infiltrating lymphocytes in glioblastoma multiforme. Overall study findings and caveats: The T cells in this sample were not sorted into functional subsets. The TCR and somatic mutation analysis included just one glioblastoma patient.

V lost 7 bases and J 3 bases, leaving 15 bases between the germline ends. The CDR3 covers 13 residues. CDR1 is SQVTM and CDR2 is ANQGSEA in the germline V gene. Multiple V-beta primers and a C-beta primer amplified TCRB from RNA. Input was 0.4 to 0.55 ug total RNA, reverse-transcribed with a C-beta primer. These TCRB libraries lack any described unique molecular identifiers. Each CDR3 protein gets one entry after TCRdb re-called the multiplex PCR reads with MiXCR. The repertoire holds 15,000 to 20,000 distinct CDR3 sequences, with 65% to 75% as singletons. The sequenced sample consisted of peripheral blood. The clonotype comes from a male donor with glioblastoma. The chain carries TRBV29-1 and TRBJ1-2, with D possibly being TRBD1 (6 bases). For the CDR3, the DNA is TGCAGCGCCGTACCTGGACAGTACTATGGCTACACCTTC. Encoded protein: CSAVPGQYYGYTF.